This T cell receptor beta chain was sequenced in a study of cytomegalovirus exposure and HLA in healthy donors. Study conclusions and caveats: A reported reduction in N-insertions relative to the approximately 670-donor mean was seen in an Asian-associated ancestry cluster in a later analysis. Specific recognition of CMV antigens was confirmed in vitro for a few chains (all CMV-associated).

The sample holds a few counts of this clone. Its antigen is not identified. The CDR3 covers 14 residues. Trimming took 7 bases from V and 5 from J; bases not matched to a gene: 7. Germline lookup yields CDR1 MDHEN and CDR2 SYDVKM. The PCR was carried out with 60 Vbeta primers and 13 Jbeta primers. The method was immunoSEQ multiplex PCR; TCRdb's version includes in-frame clones alone and lacks a portion of them. The sample records 120,000 or so clones, approximately 15% being singletons. Sequencing used PBMCs. The genes are TRBV28 and TRBJ2-3; TRBD1 agrees at 9 bases. This TCR was sampled from a woman in her late teens or twenties in good health and CMV-seronegative. The CDR3 nucleotides are TGTGCCAGCACCCCCGACAGGGGGGAAGATACGCAGTATTTT. This translates into CASTPDRGEDTQYF.